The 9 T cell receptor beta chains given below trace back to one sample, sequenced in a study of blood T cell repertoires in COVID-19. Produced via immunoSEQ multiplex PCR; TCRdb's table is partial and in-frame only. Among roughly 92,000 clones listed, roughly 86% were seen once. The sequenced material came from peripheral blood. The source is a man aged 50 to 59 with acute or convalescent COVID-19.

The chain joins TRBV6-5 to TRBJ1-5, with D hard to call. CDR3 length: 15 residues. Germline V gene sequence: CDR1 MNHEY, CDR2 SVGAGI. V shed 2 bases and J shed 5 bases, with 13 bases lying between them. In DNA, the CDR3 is TGTGCCAGCAGTTACGTCAGAACCCAATATCAGCCCCAGCATTTT. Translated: CASSYVRTQYQPQHF.

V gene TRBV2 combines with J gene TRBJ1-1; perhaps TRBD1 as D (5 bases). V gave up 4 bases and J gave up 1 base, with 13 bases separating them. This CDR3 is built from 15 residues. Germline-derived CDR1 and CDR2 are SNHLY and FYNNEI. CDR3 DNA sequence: TGTGCCAGCAGTGGCTCTTGGGGGGGGAACACTGAAGCTTTCTTT. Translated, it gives CASSGSWGGNTEAFF.

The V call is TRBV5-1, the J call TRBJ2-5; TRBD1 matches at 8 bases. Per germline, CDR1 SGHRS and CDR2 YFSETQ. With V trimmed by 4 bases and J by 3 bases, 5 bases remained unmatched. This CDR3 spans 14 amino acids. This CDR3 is CASSPPTGEETQYF. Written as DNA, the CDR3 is TGCGCCAGCAGCCCACCGACAGGGGAAGAGACCCAGTACTTC.

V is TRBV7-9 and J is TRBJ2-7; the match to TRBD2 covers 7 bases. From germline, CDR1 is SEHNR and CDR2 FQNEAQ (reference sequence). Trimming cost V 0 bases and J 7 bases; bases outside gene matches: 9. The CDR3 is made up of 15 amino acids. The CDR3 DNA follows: TGTGCCAGCAGCTTAGCGGGAGGGGCCCCGCGAGAGCAGTACTTC. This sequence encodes CASSLAGGAPREQYF.

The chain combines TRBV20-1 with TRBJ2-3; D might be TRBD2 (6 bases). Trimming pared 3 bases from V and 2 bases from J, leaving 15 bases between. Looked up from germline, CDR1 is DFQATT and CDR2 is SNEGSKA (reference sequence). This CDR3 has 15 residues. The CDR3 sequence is CSASPYGGNTDTQYF. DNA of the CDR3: TGCAGTGCTAGTCCGTATGGCGGGAACACAGATACGCAGTATTTT.

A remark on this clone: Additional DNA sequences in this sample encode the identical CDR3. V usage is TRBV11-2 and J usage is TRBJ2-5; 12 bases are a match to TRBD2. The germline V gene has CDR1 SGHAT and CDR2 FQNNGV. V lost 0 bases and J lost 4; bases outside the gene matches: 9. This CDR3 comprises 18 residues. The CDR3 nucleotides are TGTGCCAGCAGCTTAGAAGGGCTAGCGGGAGGGCCGGGAGAGACCCAGTACTTC. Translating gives CASSLEGLAGGPGETQYF.

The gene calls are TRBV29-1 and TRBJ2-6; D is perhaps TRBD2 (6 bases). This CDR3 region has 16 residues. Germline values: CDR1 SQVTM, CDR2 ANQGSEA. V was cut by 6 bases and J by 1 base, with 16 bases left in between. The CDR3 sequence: CSVPASGVSGANVLTF. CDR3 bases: TGCAGCGTCCCAGCATCGGGAGTTTCTGGGGCCAACGTCCTGACTTTC.

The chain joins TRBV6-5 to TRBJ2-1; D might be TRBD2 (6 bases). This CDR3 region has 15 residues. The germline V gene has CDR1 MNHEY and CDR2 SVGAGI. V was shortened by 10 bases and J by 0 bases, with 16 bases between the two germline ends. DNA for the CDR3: TGTGCCAAAAGGTGGAGGGCCTCCTCCTACAATGAGCAGTTCTTC. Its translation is CAKRWRASSYNEQFF.

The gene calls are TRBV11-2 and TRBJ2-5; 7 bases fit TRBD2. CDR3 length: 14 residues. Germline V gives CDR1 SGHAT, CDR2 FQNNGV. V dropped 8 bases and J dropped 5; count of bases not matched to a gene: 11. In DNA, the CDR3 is TGTGCCAGCCACTGGGGAGGGGTTGGGGAGACCCAGTACTTC. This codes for CASHWGGVGETQYF.